The 26 T cell receptor beta chains reported below all come from one sample, sequenced in a study of T cells after yellow fever vaccination. Via MiXCR, TCRdb re-called the 5' RACE reads, giving one row per CDR3 protein. The top ten clones hold 20% to 25% of a sample with some 350,000 distinct CDR3 sequences, about 4% of them seen once. The sample consisted of PBMCs, taken 5 days after the yellow fever booster vaccination. The receptor set was obtained from a man aged 18 to 30 who received the YFV17D yellow fever vaccine.

The chain carries TRBV10-3 and TRBJ2-1; D perhaps matches TRBD2 (5 bases). This CDR3 region has 13 residues. Germline loops: CDR1 ENHRY, CDR2 SYGVKD. Trimming took 10 bases from V and 5 from J, leaving 15 bases between them. CDR3 protein: CATRGAAHNEQFF. The CDR3 DNA sequence: TGTGCCACCCGAGGAGCGGCCCACAATGAGCAGTTCTTC.

This chain joins TRBV27 and TRBJ2-3; 16 bases line up with TRBD2. V shed 10 bases, J shed 1 base, and the junction held 14 bases outside the gene matches. Germline loops: CDR1 MNHEY, CDR2 SMNVEV (reference sequence). This CDR3 spans 19 amino acids. CDR3 DNA sequence: TGTGCCACCTTGATTCCGGGACTAGCGGGGGGGCCTGGCACAGATACGCAGTATTTT. Protein sequence: CATLIPGLAGGPGTDTQYF.

The table lists this clonotype with a few counts. This chain joins TRBV18 and TRBJ2-7, with TRBD1 as a possible D gene (5 bases). The V gene lost 6 bases and the J gene lost 7 bases, with 19 bases spanning the gap. Germline V CDR1 and CDR2: KGHSH, LQKENI. This CDR3 has 14 amino acids. The CDR3 sequence: CASSLSGKDSEQYV. The CDR3 nucleotides read TGTGCCAGCTCCCTTTCAGGGAAGGATAGTGAGCAGTACGTC.

The chain is built from TRBV20-1 and TRBJ2-7; tentative D call: TRBD2 (5 bases). V lost 8 bases, J lost 4 bases, and 12 bases lay in between. In germline, CDR1 is DFQATT, CDR2 SNEGSKA (reference sequence). The CDR3 covers 11 residues. Written as DNA, the CDR3 is TGCAGTTCCTATCGAGGGTACGAGCAGTACTTC. Its translation is CSSYRGYEQYF.

In this sample, this clonotype turned up many times. As DNA, the CDR3 is TGTGCCAGCAGTTCTTGGACGGAAAGCTCCTACGAGCAGTACGTC. Its translation is CASSSWTESSYEQYV. This chain joins TRBV6-2 or TRBV6-3 and TRBJ2-7; no clear D. The germline V gene encodes CDR1 MNHEY and CDR2 SVGEGT. This CDR3 spans 15 amino acids. V dropped 4 bases and J dropped 0 bases, with 13 bases sitting between them.

This clonotype turned up a few times. The J gene is TRBJ2-2, the V gene TRBV20-1; 10 bases match TRBD2. Per the germline V gene, CDR1 is DFQATT and CDR2 is SNEGSKA (reference sequence). The CDR3 spans 14 residues. V gave up 6 bases and J gave up 6 bases; unmatched junction bases: 7. The CDR3 spells CSAVSGGSSGELFF. The CDR3 region has the DNA TGCAGTGCCGTTAGCGGGGGGTCTTCCGGGGAGCTGTTTTTT.

There are many counts of this clonotype. The CDR3 here is CASSEGQGANTEAFF. For the CDR3, the DNA is TGTGCCAGCTCTGAAGGACAGGGGGCGAACACTGAAGCTTTCTTT. The chain carries TRBV7-9 and TRBJ1-1; 11 bases match TRBD1. V lost 8 bases and J lost 1; bases outside the gene matches: 6. CDR1 SEHNR and CDR2 FQNEAQ come from the germline V gene (reference sequence). The CDR3 spans 15 residues. Combining the CDR3 with reference TRBV7-9 and TRBJ1-1 gives the whole variable domain DTGVSQNPRHKITKRGQNVTFRCDPISEHNRLYWYRQTLGQGPEFLTYFQNEAQLEKSRLLSDRFSAERPKGSFSTLEIQRTEQGDSAMYLCASSEGQGANTEAFFGQGTRLTVV.

The V gene is TRBV7-9, the J gene TRBJ1-2; 8 bases line up with TRBD1. CDR1 is SEHNR and CDR2 is FQNEAQ in the germline V gene (reference sequence). This CDR3 contains 16 residues. V dropped 5 bases and J dropped 8; count of bases not matched to a gene: 16. For the CDR3, the DNA is TGTGCCAGCAGCCCAGGGGGACAGGCGGCTAGTAGGGGCTACACCTTC. Residues: CASSPGGQAASRGYTF.

This rearrangement joins TRBV4-2 to TRBJ1-6; D may be TRBD1 (5 bases). The germline gives CDR1 LGHNA, CDR2 YNFKEQ. The CDR3 has 14 amino acids. V lost 4 bases and J lost 7, with 11 bases in between. The CDR3 DNA sequence: TGTGCCAGCAGCCTCAGGGCGGAGAATTCACCCCTCCACTTT. This codes for CASSLRAENSPLHF.

The V call is TRBV5-5, the J call TRBJ1-5; D is perhaps TRBD1 (6 bases). This CDR3 has 15 amino acids. Germline V gene lookup returns CDR1 SGHKS and CDR2 YYEKEE (reference sequence). Trimming cost V 2 bases and J 7 bases, with 16 bases left between them. The CDR3 DNA reads TGTGCCAGCAGCTTTTGGGGGCACCCGGGGCAGCCCCAGCATTTT. It codes for CASSFWGHPGQPQHF.

The genes are TRBV7-2 and TRBJ1-2; 12 bases fit TRBD1. The trim removed 3 bases at V and 6 bases at J, leaving 5 bases unmatched. The CDR3 has 15 amino acids. Germline V lookup: CDR1 SGHTA, CDR2 FQGNSA. In nucleotides, the CDR3 is TGTGCCAGCAGCTTCGGGACAGGGGGCAAAGATGGCTACACCTTC. Protein product: CASSFGTGGKDGYTF.

V is TRBV6-2 or TRBV6-3 and J is TRBJ2-7; D may correspond to TRBD1 or TRBD2 (5 bases each). Trimming left V 6 bases short and J 5 bases short, with 20 bases between. This CDR3 spans 15 amino acids. CDR1 MNHEY and CDR2 SVGEGT come from the germline V gene. CDR3 sequence (DNA): TGTGCCAGCAGCCCCCGGGCAGGGTTGGGACACGAGCAGTACTTC. Its translation: CASSPRAGLGHEQYF.

The V and J genes are TRBV4-1 and TRBJ2-1, with D tentatively TRBD1 or TRBD2 (6 bases each). The CDR3 extends over 16 amino acids. Trimming stripped 1 base from V and 0 bases from J, with 10 bases between. Germline V gives CDR1 MGHRA, CDR2 YSYEKL. CDR3 coding DNA: TGCGCCAGCAGCCAAGGGGGGGCAAGCTCCTACAATGAGCAGTTCTTC. This sequence encodes CASSQGGASSYNEQFF.

The V and J genes are TRBV12-3 or TRBV12-4 and TRBJ1-4, with unresolved D. This CDR3 has 13 amino acids. V lost 6 bases, J lost 7 bases, and 12 bases lay in between. Here the CDR3 reads CASSGIGFEKLFF. In DNA form, the CDR3 reads TGTGCCAGCAGCGGAATTGGGTTTGAAAAACTGTTTTTT.

This clonotype was picked up many times. V is TRBV21-1 and J is TRBJ1-1; the table names TRBD1, a call not compared with the DNA. TRBV21-1 corresponds to a pseudogene. The CDR3 runs to 17 residues. Here the CDR3 DNA reads TGTGCCAGCACCCCTGGGAAGGGGGCGAAAGGAAGCGCGGAAGCTTTCTTT. This encodes CASTPGKGAKGSAEAFF.

The rearrangement uses TRBV7-6 and TRBJ2-6, with TRBD1 matching 7 bases. Unmatched junction bases numbered 8, after V lost 4 bases and J lost 8 bases. The CDR3 extends over 15 amino acids. From germline, CDR1 is SGHVS and CDR2 FNYEAQ. CDR3 in DNA: TGTGCCAGCAGCTCGATGCACAGGGGAACCAACGTCCTGACTTTC. Translated: CASSSMHRGTNVLTF.

This clonotype has more than one count but fewer than ten. V usage is TRBV7-2 and J usage is TRBJ2-1; D unclear. V dropped 5 bases and J dropped 2 bases, with 10 bases sitting between them. CDR1 is SGHTA and CDR2 is FQGNSA in the germline V gene. The CDR3 contains 14 residues. CDR3 in amino acids: CASSLTQTYNEQFF. In DNA, the CDR3 is TGTGCCAGCAGCCTTACCCAAACCTACAATGAGCAGTTCTTC.

Many counts were recorded for this clonotype. The rearrangement uses TRBV25-1 and TRBJ1-1; D is unresolved. The CDR3 spans 14 residues. Germline V lookup: CDR1 MGHDK, CDR2 SYGVNS. V lost 3 bases and J 5 bases, leaving 13 bases between the germline ends. The CDR3 nucleotides read TGTGCCAGCAGTGATGGCGTAGGGTGGACTGAAGCTTTCTTT. As protein: CASSDGVGWTEAFF.

This clonotype was seen a few times. The chain carries TRBV9 and TRBJ1-1; a possible D gene is TRBD1 (5 bases). Germline V gene data show CDR1 as SGDLS and CDR2 as YYNGEE. V was cut by 0 bases and J by 4 bases, with 7 bases left in between. The CDR3 sequence is 13 residues long. The CDR3 protein is CASSVAGTTEAFF. CDR3 DNA: TGTGCCAGCAGCGTAGCAGGGACCACTGAAGCTTTCTTT.

There are a few counts of this clonotype. The rearrangement links TRBV11-2 to TRBJ1-2, with TRBD1 as a possible D gene (5 bases). V lost 2 bases, J lost 3 bases, and 13 bases lay in between. CDR1 is SGHAT and CDR2 is FQNNGV in the germline V gene. This CDR3 spans 15 amino acids. CDR3 protein: CASSLSRGTHYGYTF. In DNA form, the CDR3 reads TGTGCCAGCAGCTTATCCCGCGGGACCCACTATGGCTACACCTTC.

Ten or more counts support this clonotype. The V call is TRBV29-1, the J call TRBJ2-5; D is perhaps TRBD1 or TRBD2 (5 bases each). The ends were cut back, 7 bases at V and 4 bases at J, with 16 bases in the middle. Germline values: CDR1 SQVTM, CDR2 ANQGSEA. This CDR3 comprises 13 residues. The CDR3 protein is CSAFGQGGETQYF. The CDR3 region has the DNA TGCAGCGCCTTCGGACAAGGAGGAGAGACCCAGTACTTC.

The sample holds a few counts of this clonotype. The rearrangement links TRBV24-1 to TRBJ2-5; TRBD1 matches 7 bases. Germline V gene lookup returns CDR1 KGHDR and CDR2 SFDVKD. Losses at the gene ends were 9 bases for V and 1 base for J; bases not matched to a gene: 7. CDR3 size: 14 residues. The chain's CDR3 is CATRRQGVQETQYF. CDR3 in DNA: TGTGCCACCCGGAGACAGGGCGTCCAAGAGACCCAGTACTTC.

Many counts were recorded for this clonotype. The chain couples TRBV10-3 to TRBJ2-7; TRBD2 agrees at 14 bases. The CDR3 length is 16 residues. V trimming: 2 bases; J trimming: 0 bases; junction bases outside the gene matches: 0. The germline V gene encodes CDR1 ENHRY and CDR2 SYGVKD. The CDR3 here is CAISEGLAGGSYEQYV. In DNA form, the CDR3 reads TGTGCCATCAGTGAGGGACTAGCGGGGGGCTCCTACGAGCAGTACGTC.

This clonotype has a handful of counts. V usage is TRBV5-1 and J usage is TRBJ2-5; D remains unclear. The CDR3 is made up of 14 amino acids. The V gene's germline CDR1 is SGHRS and CDR2 YFSETQ. V was cut by 3 bases and J by 0 bases, with 9 bases left in between. Here the CDR3 DNA reads TGCGCCAGCAGCTCGACGGTACACCAAGAGACCCAGTACTTC. Translating gives CASSSTVHQETQYF.

The chain combines TRBV5-1 with TRBJ1-5; a possible D gene is TRBD1 (6 bases). With 4 bases removed from V and 1 base from J, the gap between germline ends came to 24 bases. The CDR3 consists of 19 residues. Looked up from germline, CDR1 is SGHRS and CDR2 is YFSETQ. Here the CDR3 DNA reads TGCGCCAGCAGCCGGAGGGGGTGGGGTATGTGGACAAGCAATCAGCCCCAGCATTTT. This encodes CASSRRGWGMWTSNQPQHF.

The chain has TRBV6-6 and TRBJ1-2; D is uncertain. This CDR3 has 12 residues. The V end lost 5 bases, the J end lost 5 bases, and 9 bases lay between the germline ends. Germline loops: CDR1 MNHNY, CDR2 SVGAGI (reference sequence). The CDR3, as DNA: TGTGCCAGCAGTCGGATCTTATATGGCTACACCTTC. Translation gives CASSRILYGYTF.